Listed here are 8 T cell receptor beta chains from one sample, sequenced in a study of T cells after yellow fever vaccination. One entry per CDR3 protein, called by TCRdb with MiXCR from the 5' RACE reads. The repertoire has some 300,000 distinct CDR3 sequences, 7.5% to 9.5% of them found once; the top ten carry approximately 3.5%. This specimen consisted of CD4+ T cells sorted from PBMCs, obtained 5 days after the yellow fever booster vaccination. The origin of the receptors is a man aged 18 to 35 who received the YFV17D yellow fever vaccine.

The genes are TRBV18 and TRBJ1-5; the D gene is possibly TRBD1 (5 bases). Germline CDR1 KGHSH, CDR2 LQKENI. V was shortened by 4 bases and J by 1 base, with 14 bases between the two germline ends. The CDR3 length is 16 residues. DNA for the CDR3: TGTGCCAGCTCACAACGGGGGTTGGAGAGCAATCAGCCCCAGCATTTT. Its protein product is CASSQRGLESNQPQHF.

The chain couples TRBV7-3 to TRBJ1-6, with 10 bases that match TRBD1. Germline-derived CDR1 and CDR2 are SGHTA and FQGTGA. With 5 bases clipped from V and 8 bases from J, the junction kept 3 bases outside the gene matches. CDR3 length: 14 amino acids. The CDR3 loop reads CASSLDRGDSPLHF. As DNA, the CDR3 is TGTGCCAGCAGCCTGGACAGGGGGGATTCACCCCTCCACTTT. The full variable domain, completed using reference TRBV7-3 and TRBJ1-6, is GAGVSQTPSNKVTEKGKYVELRCDPISGHTALYWYRQSLGQGPEFLIYFQGTGAADDSGLPNDRFFAVRPEGSVSTLKIQRTERGDSAVYLCASSLDRGDSPLHFGNGTRLTVT.

CDR3 region: CSAIPTVNYGYTF. CDR3 in DNA: TGCAGTGCTATCCCGACAGTGAACTATGGCTACACCTTC. The J gene is TRBJ1-2, the V gene TRBV20-1; D is perhaps TRBD1 (5 bases). V lost 4 bases and J lost 2, with 11 bases in between. This CDR3 contains 13 residues. CDR1 is DFQATT, CDR2 SNEGSKA, per germline (reference sequence).

This clonotype was seen a handful of times. The gene calls are TRBV5-1 and TRBJ1-2, with 7 bases identical to TRBD1. CDR1 SGHRS and CDR2 YFSETQ come from the germline V gene. Trimming removed 0 bases from V and 0 bases from J; junction bases left unmatched: 8. The CDR3 consists of 17 residues. CDR3 sequence reads: CASSLEGTAKANYGYTF. The CDR3 region has the DNA TGCGCCAGCAGCTTGGAAGGGACAGCAAAAGCTAACTATGGCTACACCTTC.

This clonotype was counted between two and nine times. The chain carries TRBV12-3 or TRBV12-4 and TRBJ1-6; D is undetermined. The V end lost 3 bases, the J end lost 4 bases, and 13 bases lay between the germline ends. This CDR3 has 16 residues. The CDR3 DNA reads TGTGCCAGCAGTTTCCGCCCGCAGAGTTATAATTCACCCCTCCACTTT. Encoded protein: CASSFRPQSYNSPLHF.

This clonotype has only one observation. This rearrangement joins TRBV19 to TRBJ2-7, with a weak D call TRBD1 (5 bases). CDR1 and CDR2 (germline): LNHDA, SQIVND (reference sequence). The V end lost 6 bases, the J end lost 2 bases, and 11 bases lay between the germline ends. The CDR3 spans 13 residues. CDR3 DNA: TGTGCCAGTAGGGTGGGGCCAGCCTACGAGCAGTACTTC. It specifies CASRVGPAYEQYF.

This clonotype turned up a few times. J is TRBJ2-1 and V is TRBV6-5; D unclear. The germline gives CDR1 MNHEY, CDR2 SVGAGI. The ends were cut back, 5 bases at V and 0 bases at J, with 23 bases in the middle. This CDR3 spans 19 amino acids. CDR3 sequence reads: CASSGRTPRFTHSYNEQFF. The DNA for the CDR3 is TGTGCCAGCAGTGGACGGACCCCCCGTTTCACCCACTCCTACAATGAGCAGTTCTTC.

This rearrangement joins TRBV7-3 to TRBJ2-1; 12 nucleotides align to TRBD2. The trim removed 4 bases at V and 10 bases at J, leaving 8 bases unmatched. There are 15 residues in the CDR3. CDR1 is SGHTA, CDR2 FQGTGA, per germline. The CDR3 DNA reads TGTGCCAGCAGCTCTTCCGGGACTAGCGGGCTGGAGCAGTTCTTC. Encoded protein: CASSSSGTSGLEQFF. Complete variable domain (other parts from reference TRBV7-3 and TRBJ2-1): GAGVSQTPSNKVTEKGKYVELRCDPISGHTALYWYRQSLGQGPEFLIYFQGTGAADDSGLPNDRFFAVRPEGSVSTLKIQRTERGDSAVYLCASSSSGTSGLEQFFGPGTRLTVL.